The 15 T cell receptor beta chains listed next were all sequenced from one sample in a study of blood T cell repertoires in COVID-19. Sequenced by immunoSEQ multiplex PCR; TCRdb stores in-frame clones only, minus some. The sample consists of about 140,000 clones, 60% to 85% of them appearing once. The sample taken for sequencing was peripheral blood. The receptors were gathered from a woman aged 80 or over with active or convalescent COVID-19.

The CDR3 DNA is TGTGCCACCAGTGACTCTACTACCAGCTCCTACAATGAGCAGTTCTTC. Amino acid sequence: CATSDSTTSSYNEQFF. V gene TRBV24-1 combines with J gene TRBJ2-1; D unclear. Trimming took off 4 bases at V and 0 bases at J, with 12 bases between the two ends. CDR3 length: 16 amino acids. Per the germline V gene, CDR1 is KGHDR and CDR2 is SFDVKD.

The chain employs TRBV9 and TRBJ1-1; TRBD1 matches at 7 bases. CDR1 is SGDLS and CDR2 is YYNGEE in the germline V gene. The CDR3 length is 14 residues. The ends lost 3 bases at V and 0 bases at J; junction bases unmatched: 2. The CDR3 reads CASSAGQVNTEAFF. The CDR3 DNA sequence: TGTGCCAGCAGCGCCGGACAGGTGAACACTGAAGCTTTCTTT.

J is TRBJ1-1 and V is TRBV6-6; no clear D. Germline loops: CDR1 MNHNY, CDR2 SVGAGI (reference sequence). The CDR3 totals 15 residues. Trimming stripped 6 bases from V and 4 bases from J, with 18 bases between. The CDR3 spells CASSDGAGGSTEAFF. The DNA of the CDR3 is TGTGCCAGCAGCGACGGCGCGGGCGGGTCCACTGAAGCTTTCTTT.

The chain joins TRBV4-1 to TRBJ2-3, with D perhaps matching TRBD1 (5 bases). The germline V and J ends were trimmed by 0 bases and 4 bases, with 11 bases remaining between them. Germline V gene sequence: CDR1 MGHRA, CDR2 YSYEKL. CDR3 size: 15 residues. The CDR3 DNA reads as TGCGCCAGCAGCCAAGACGGACAAGGCGCAGATACGCAGTATTTT. It specifies CASSQDGQGADTQYF.

This clone was detected only once. The CDR3 sequence is CATEEGGGSGNTIYF. CDR3 coding DNA: TGTGCCACCGAAGAGGGGGGGGGATCTGGAAACACCATATATTTT. The V and J genes are TRBV6-5 and TRBJ1-3; TRBD1 might be the D (6 bases). Trimming removed 10 bases at V and 1 base at J, with 17 bases between. The CDR3 is 15 residues long. In germline, CDR1 is MNHEY, CDR2 SVGAGI.

The genes are TRBV2 and TRBJ2-6; no firm D call. CDR1 is SNHLY and CDR2 is FYNNEI in the germline V gene. Trimming stripped 0 bases from V and 2 bases from J, with 8 bases between. This CDR3 contains 16 residues. As DNA, the CDR3 is TGTGCCAGCAGTGAAGCGCGAACTCCTGGGGCCAACGTCCTGACTTTC. It translates to CASSEARTPGANVLTF.

Written as DNA, the CDR3 is TGTGCCAGTAGCCAGGGTCTTACCCCGACTTATAGCAATCAGCCCCAGCATTTT. Amino acid sequence: CASSQGLTPTYSNQPQHF. The chain links TRBV19 to TRBJ1-5; tentatively, D is TRBD1 (5 bases). CDR1 and CDR2 (germline): LNHDA, SQIVND (reference sequence). The CDR3 is 18 amino acids. V lost 6 bases, J lost 0 bases, and 21 bases lay in between.

The chain uses TRBV18 and TRBJ2-7; D gene ambiguous. CDR1 and CDR2 (germline): KGHSH, LQKENI. V gave up 3 bases and J gave up 6 bases, with 12 bases separating them. The CDR3 contains 13 residues. CDR3: CASSPVSDLEQYF. CDR3 DNA: TGTGCCAGCTCACCGGTCAGCGACCTCGAGCAGTACTTC.

The chain is built from TRBV9 and TRBJ1-2; D is perhaps TRBD1 (5 bases). This CDR3 has 17 residues. Trimming removed 3 bases at V and 0 bases at J, with 18 bases between. The germline gives CDR1 SGDLS, CDR2 YYNGEE. The CDR3 loop is CASSEQERSNPNYGYTF. As DNA, the CDR3 is TGTGCCAGCAGCGAACAGGAGAGATCCAACCCTAACTATGGCTACACCTTC.

Only a few counts were recorded for this clone. The chain combines TRBV2 with TRBJ1-2; 7 bases are a match to TRBD1. This CDR3 comprises 15 residues. Trimming took 5 bases from V and 7 from J; bases not matched to a gene: 13. Germline CDR1 SNHLY, CDR2 FYNNEI. DNA of the CDR3: TGTGCCAGCAGTTTCACTACCTGGACAGGCGGTGGCTACACCTTC. Translating it yields CASSFTTWTGGGYTF.

The chain combines TRBV7-8 with TRBJ1-2; TRBD1 agrees at 9 bases. J was trimmed by 3 bases and V by 4 bases; bases with no gene match: 9. Germline lookup yields CDR1 SGHVS and CDR2 FQNEAQ. The CDR3 length is 16 residues. The CDR3: CASSSTGGPGYYGYTF. The CDR3 bases are TGTGCCAGCAGCTCGACAGGGGGACCCGGCTACTATGGCTACACCTTC.

The chain links TRBV4-3 to TRBJ1-1; D perhaps matches TRBD1 (6 bases). CDR1 LGHNA and CDR2 YSLEER come from the germline V gene. V lost 1 base and J 0 bases, leaving 6 bases between the germline ends. The CDR3 extends over 14 amino acids. The CDR3 nucleotides read TGCGCCAGCAGCCAAGGGACAGTGAACACTGAAGCTTTCTTT. Translating gives CASSQGTVNTEAFF.

The V and J genes are TRBV28 and TRBJ1-4; TRBD1 matches at 7 bases. V lost 1 base to trimming and J lost 6 bases; unmatched junction nucleotides: 2. There are 14 residues in the CDR3. Germline V gives CDR1 MDHEN, CDR2 SYDVKM. The CDR3 protein is CASSLSGGDEKLFF. The DNA of the CDR3 is TGTGCCAGCAGTTTATCAGGGGGTGATGAAAAACTGTTTTTT.

The rearrangement links TRBV6-2 or TRBV6-3 to TRBJ2-7, with TRBD1 identical over 9 bases. V lost 5 bases to trimming and J lost 2 bases; unmatched junction nucleotides: 4. This CDR3 comprises 14 residues. Germline V gene lookup returns CDR1 MNHEY and CDR2 SVGEGT. The CDR3 region has the DNA TGTGCCAGCAGTACCGGACAGGGGACCTACGAGCAGTACTTC. It translates to CASSTGQGTYEQYF.

This clone was picked up a small number of times. The V and J genes are TRBV16 and TRBJ2-7; D call uncertain. Per the germline V gene, CDR1 is KGHSY and CDR2 is FQNENV. Between the trimmed V and J ends, which lost 1 base and 3 bases, there was a span of 7 bases. This CDR3 region has 13 residues. The CDR3, as DNA: TGTGCCAGCAGCCAATGGGCCGACTACGAGCAGTACTTC. Translation: CASSQWADYEQYF.